This T cell receptor beta chain was recovered during a study of cytomegalovirus exposure and HLA in healthy donors. To note about this clone: Antigen: not known.

In the PCR, 60 Vbeta and 13 Jbeta primers were used. This table comes from immunoSEQ multiplex PCR, and its TCRdb copy is limited to in-frame clones, with some not included. The repertoire has fewer than 250,000 clones, around 87% of them found once; the top ten carry around 1.4%. J was trimmed by 0 bases and V by 6 bases; bases with no gene match: 2. Germline V CDR1 and CDR2: MDHEN, SYDVKM. The CDR3 is 13 amino acids. Findings and limits, study-wide: Further analysis was carried out later, and it showed several of the most significant clusters appearing linked to common viral pathogens.

This receptor was taken from a man aged 25-45 years in good health and CMV-seronegative. This chain links TRBV28 with TRBJ2-7; 7 bases match TRBD2. Sequenced: PBMCs. The CDR3, as DNA: TGTGCCAGCAGAAAGCGGGACTCCTACGAGCAGTACTTC. As protein: CASRKRDSYEQYF.